This section outlines one T cell receptor beta chain sequence together with its context. Its antigen is as yet unknown. It was across several immunoSEQ plates that each subset's genomic DNA was evenly split. The unsorted PBMC replicate PCRs were performed with about 280 ng DNA, around 27,000 T cell genomes. Some clones are missing from TCRdb's copy, which holds only in-frame ones; the method was immunoSEQ multiplex PCR. There are 450,000 to 600,000 clones in the sample; approximately 79% occur only once, and more than 10% lies in the top ten. This record comes from a study of shared clonotypes between healthy human individuals. Study outcomes and limitations: Clonotype sharing across donors was expected to vary with sequencing depth.

All donors qualified as healthy HIV-negative adults and had experienced no recent acute infections or vaccinations. The length of the CDR3 is 16 residues. With 6 bases removed from V and 4 bases from J, the gap between germline ends came to 18 bases. Germline V gives CDR1 MDHEN, CDR2 SYDVKM. Sequenced: PBMCs. The source of this sequence is a woman aged 40 to 50 in good health. Some clones in this sample may be carry-over from other donors' samples. This chain uses TRBV28 with TRBJ1-4; D is possibly TRBD1 (6 bases). In nucleotides, the CDR3 is TGTGCCAGCAGCCCCCCTCGAGGGACAAGTAATGAAAAACTGTTTTTT. Its protein product is CASSPPRGTSNEKLFF. Looking up the rest from reference TRBV28 and TRBJ1-4 gives the full variable domain: DVKVTQSSRYLVKRTGEKVFLECVQDMDHENMFWYRQDPGLGLRLIYFSYDVKMKEKGDIPEGYSVSREKKERFSLILESASTNQTSMYLCASSPPRGTSNEKLFFGSGTQLSVL.